The 11 T cell receptor beta chains below all came from one sample that was sequenced in a study of chemoradiotherapy in HPV16-positive cancers. TCRdb's table, derived via immunoSEQ multiplex PCR, lists solely in-frame clones and lacks some. This sample has about 15,000 clones, with about two thirds found just once. The sequencing here drew on tumor tissue, taken from a patient who underwent chemoradiotherapy. The source is a human donor with HPV-associated anogenital cancer.

The DNA for the CDR3 is TGTGCCAGCAGCTTAGTCCCGGGTTGGGGCACCGGGGAGCTGTTTTTT. Protein sequence: CASSLVPGWGTGELFF. V usage is TRBV11-3 and J usage is TRBJ2-2, with unresolved D. Germline V lookup: CDR1 SGHNT, CDR2 YENEEA. The CDR3 spans 16 residues. Trimming took off 1 base at V and 4 bases at J, with 13 bases between the two ends.

This clone was seen more than once but under ten times. The chain couples TRBV7-9 to TRBJ2-3, with 10 bases identical to TRBD2. This CDR3 region has 16 residues. Germline V CDR1 and CDR2: SEHNR, FQNEAQ (reference sequence). J was trimmed by 0 bases and V by 5 bases; bases with no gene match: 5. CDR3 loop: CASSISGGLSTDTQYF. The CDR3, as DNA: TGTGCCAGCAGCATTAGCGGGGGGCTAAGCACAGATACGCAGTATTTT.

This chain connects TRBV7-9 to TRBJ2-2; 10 bases are shared with TRBD2. CDR3 length: 15 amino acids. The V gene's germline CDR1 is SEHNR and CDR2 FQNEAQ (reference sequence). The ends lost 4 bases at V and 6 bases at J; junction bases unmatched: 5. This chain's CDR3 is CASSWRTSGSGELFF. CDR3 in DNA: TGTGCCAGCAGCTGGCGGACTAGCGGCTCCGGGGAGCTGTTTTTT.

This rearrangement joins TRBV30 to TRBJ1-4, with TRBD1 matching over 9 bases. V lost 1 base to trimming and J lost 8 bases; unmatched junction nucleotides: 14. CDR3 length: 17 amino acids. Germline values: CDR1 GTSNPN, CDR2 SVGIG (reference sequence). DNA of the CDR3: TGTGCCTGGAGTGGTAGGGACAGGGCGCATTGGATCGAAAAACTGTTTTTT. It is translated as CAWSGRDRAHWIEKLFF.

This clone has a handful of counts. The V gene is TRBV20-1, the J gene TRBJ1-1; unclear D gene. In germline, CDR1 is DFQATT, CDR2 SNEGSKA (reference sequence). Between the trimmed V and J ends, which lost 5 bases and 8 bases, there was a span of 9 bases. The CDR3 is 10 residues long. CDR3 DNA sequence: TGCAGTGCTGGGATGGGGGAAGCTTTCTTT. Its translation: CSAGMGEAFF.

J is TRBJ2-1 and V is TRBV11-2, with D possibly TRBD2 on 5 matching bases. The CDR3 contains 13 residues. Germline V gene sequence: CDR1 SGHAT, CDR2 FQNNGV. The V end lost 4 bases, the J end lost 3 bases, and 7 bases lay between the germline ends. The CDR3 coding sequence is TGTGCCAGCAGCTACGGGAACTACAATGAGCAGTTCTTC. It translates to CASSYGNYNEQFF.

This clone has just a few counts. The chain recombines TRBV7-3 with TRBJ2-3; TRBD1 matches 7 bases. With 5 bases clipped from V and 6 bases from J, the junction kept 11 bases outside the gene matches. The CDR3 runs 15 residues. CDR1 is SGHTA, CDR2 FQGTGA, per germline. CDR3 in DNA: TGTGCCAGCAGCCCAACGACAGGGCCTAGGGATACGCAGTATTTT. Translation: CASSPTTGPRDTQYF.

Only a few counts were recorded for this clone. Distinct nucleotide sequences in the sample also encode this CDR3. The CDR3 region is CASSVTSGSYNEQFF. The CDR3 DNA reads TGTGCCAGCAGTGTAACTAGCGGGTCTTACAATGAGCAGTTCTTC. The V gene is TRBV6-1, the J gene TRBJ2-1, with TRBD2 identical over 9 bases. Germline V gene sequence: CDR1 MNHNS, CDR2 SASEGT. J gave up 4 bases and V 4 bases, and 5 bases lay outside the gene matches. The CDR3 sequence is 15 residues long.

This clone was counted once. V is TRBV6-6 and J is TRBJ2-3; D is perhaps TRBD1 or TRBD2 (5 bases each). The CDR3 is 14 amino acids. Trimming took 4 bases from V and 6 from J, leaving 14 bases between them. Germline lookup yields CDR1 MNHNY and CDR2 SVGAGI (reference sequence). The CDR3 protein is CASSWARGRDTQYF. In DNA, the CDR3 is TGTGCCAGCAGTTGGGCGAGGGGCAGGGATACGCAGTATTTT.

For the CDR3, the DNA is TGTGCCAGCAGTGACTCTTTCGGGCCGAGGGGTCAGCCCCAGCATTTT. Protein sequence: CASSDSFGPRGQPQHF. The chain combines TRBV6-4 with TRBJ1-5; a weak D match, TRBD1 (5 bases). The germline V gene has CDR1 MRHNA and CDR2 SNTAGT. Trimming cost V 0 bases and J 6 bases, with 15 bases left between them. The CDR3 spans 16 residues.

The chain has TRBV5-6 and TRBJ2-3; 8 bases align to TRBD2. CDR1 SGHDT and CDR2 YYEEEE come from the germline V gene. V lost 0 bases, J lost 4 bases, and 7 bases stayed unmatched. This CDR3 is 16 amino acids long. CDR3 amino acids: CASSLVRGGLPDTQYF. CDR3 coding DNA: TGTGCCAGCAGCTTGGTTCGGGGGGGCCTGCCAGATACGCAGTATTTT.